This T cell receptor beta chain was recorded in a study of tumor-infiltrating lymphocytes in primary liver carcinoma. The overall study: The neoplasms were of stage T1-T3 N0M0, with dimensions of roughly 4 to 11 cm across. Study-wide results and limits: It was observed that only about 7.5-24% of the top clones appeared in every one of the five tumor regions.

With regard to this clonotype: Antigen specificity is unknown.

A primer in the constant region served to generate TCR beta cDNA from roughly 450 ng of total RNA. Each TCR beta library was derived from three nested multiplex PCR rounds that employed slightly modified ARM-PCR. Rounds one and two of PCR, each of roughly 10 cycles, were primed with TRBV1-TRBV30 forward primers and a C-beta reverse primer. From the multiplex PCR reads, TCRdb called clonotypes with MiXCR, one entry per CDR3 protein. The top ten clones hold 12% of a sample with about 97,000 distinct CDR3 sequences, more than 65% of them seen once. The approximately 17-32 mg bulk tissue piece was not sorted before simultaneous RNA and DNA extraction. The J segment lost 13 bases and the V segment lost 6 bases, leaving 19 bases of the junction unmatched. Germline V lookup: CDR1 SGHAT, CDR2 FQNNGV. There are 17 residues in the CDR3.

The sequence came from a woman aged 60-70 years with primary liver carcinoma and hepatitis B virus infection. Source material: liver tumor tissue from sampling region 2. As to subset: tumor region T2, inferior pole. The chain couples TRBV11-2 to TRBJ2-3; TRBD2 matches 13 bases. The chain's CDR3 is CASRLGLAGSVTDMKYF. Here the CDR3 DNA reads TGTGCCAGCAGGCTGGGACTAGCGGGGTCGGTCACAGATATGAAGTATTTT.